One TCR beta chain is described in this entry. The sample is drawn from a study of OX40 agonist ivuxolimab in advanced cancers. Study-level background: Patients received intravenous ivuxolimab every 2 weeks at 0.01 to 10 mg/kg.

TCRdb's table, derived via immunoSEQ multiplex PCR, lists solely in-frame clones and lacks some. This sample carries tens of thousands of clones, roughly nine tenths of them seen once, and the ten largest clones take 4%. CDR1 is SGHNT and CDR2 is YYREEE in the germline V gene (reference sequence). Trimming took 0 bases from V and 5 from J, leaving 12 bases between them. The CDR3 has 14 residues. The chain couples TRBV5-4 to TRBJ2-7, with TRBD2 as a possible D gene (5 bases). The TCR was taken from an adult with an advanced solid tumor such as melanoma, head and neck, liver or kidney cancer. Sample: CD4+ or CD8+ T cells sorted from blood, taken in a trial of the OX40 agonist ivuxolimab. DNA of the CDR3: TGTGCCAGCAGCTTGGGAGGGAAGACAAACGAGCAGTACTTC. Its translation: CASSLGGKTNEQYF.